This entry lists 15 T cell receptor beta chains sequenced from one sample in a study of T cells in Graves' hyperthyroidism and ophthalmopathy. RNA transcripts were the template for amplifying TCR beta CDR3 regions. The study used the HTBI primer set for a first-round RT-PCR of the TCR CDR3. MiXCR, applied by TCRdb to the multiplex PCR reads, yields one record per CDR3 protein. There are about 570,000 distinct CDR3 sequences in the sample; around 46% occur only once, and under 20% lies in the top ten. Source material: peripheral blood or thyroid tissue (not recorded which). These receptors all stem from an adult woman with Graves' disease, either hyperthyroidism or ophthalmopathy (not recorded which).

As for this clonotype: One end of the junction fails to match germline, which may point to a read error. The chain joins TRBV14 to TRBJ2-7; D uncertain. The germline CDR1 and CDR2 sequences are SGHDN and FVKESK. CDR3 length equals 15 residues. CDR3 coding DNA: TGTGCCGGCAGTTTGAGTATCCAGCCTTGGGACGAGCAGTACTTC. It specifies CAGSLSIQPWDEQYF.

The chain recombines TRBV24-1 with TRBJ2-7, with unresolved D. This CDR3 comprises 13 residues. V was pared by 2 bases and J by 4 bases, with 8 bases between. CDR1 and CDR2 from the germline V gene are KGHDR and SFDVKD. The CDR3 reads CATSDSDRYEQYF. CDR3 in DNA: TGTGCCACCAGTGATTCTGACCGATACGAGCAGTACTTC.

V usage is TRBV6-5 and J usage is TRBJ2-5; possibly TRBD2 for D (7 bases). V lost 5 bases and J 5 bases, leaving 15 bases between the germline ends. CDR3 length: 14 amino acids. The germline gives CDR1 MNHEY, CDR2 SVGAGI. DNA for the CDR3: TGTGCCAGCAGTGAAGGCAAGGGGGGGGAGACCCAGTACTTC. Its protein is CASSEGKGGETQYF.

There are many counts of this clonotype. The chain employs TRBV7-9 and TRBJ1-2; tentatively, D is TRBD1 (6 bases). Germline CDR1 and CDR2: SEHNR and FQNEAQ (reference sequence). The CDR3 runs to 16 residues. The V gene lost 2 bases and the J gene lost 6 bases, with 19 bases spanning the gap. The DNA for the CDR3 is TGTGCCAGCAGCTTACCGGGGGGCGGGACTGGGCATGGCTACACCTTC. Encoded protein: CASSLPGGGTGHGYTF. The complete variable domain, with remaining parts taken from reference TRBV7-9 and TRBJ1-2, reads DTGVSQNPRHKITKRGQNVTFRCDPISEHNRLYWYRQTLGQGPEFLTYFQNEAQLEKSRLLSDRFSAERPKGSFSTLEIQRTEQGDSAMYLCASSLPGGGTGHGYTFGSGTRLTVV.

This sequence joins TRBV5-6 and TRBJ1-3, with D uncertain. The length of the CDR3 is 11 residues. Germline CDR1 and CDR2: SGHDT and YYEEEE. V gave up 2 bases and J gave up 8 bases, with 5 bases separating them. In DNA, the CDR3 is TGTGCCAGCAGCTTCCGGTACACCATATATTTT. Translating gives CASSFRYTIYF.

This clonotype was recorded many times. The chain links TRBV7-9 to TRBJ1-1; D is unresolved. Germline CDR1 and CDR2: SEHNR and FQNEAQ (reference sequence). The CDR3 covers 18 residues. V was shortened by 6 bases and J by 0 bases, with 23 bases between the two germline ends. CDR3 loop: CASRIPDPNQGLNTEAFF. The CDR3 DNA is TGTGCCAGCAGAATCCCCGATCCGAATCAAGGGCTGAACACTGAAGCTTTCTTT. The whole variable domain, filled in from reference TRBV7-9 and TRBJ1-1, reads DTGVSQNPRHKITKRGQNVTFRCDPISEHNRLYWYRQTLGQGPEFLTYFQNEAQLEKSRLLSDRFSAERPKGSFSTLEIQRTEQGDSAMYLCASRIPDPNQGLNTEAFFGQGTRLTVV.

The chain combines TRBV10-3 with TRBJ2-5, with D unresolved. The V and J ends lost 9 bases and 0 bases respectively, with 8 bases between them. CDR3 length: 12 amino acids. Germline V gene data show CDR1 as ENHRY and CDR2 as SYGVKD. CDR3 nucleotides: TGTGCCATTAACAGCGACCAAGAGACCCAGTACTTC. As protein: CAINSDQETQYF.

This clonotype has a count of ten or more. The V and J genes are TRBV20-1 and TRBJ2-7; 7 bases line up with TRBD2. The CDR3 length is 13 residues. Germline CDR1 reads DFQATT; CDR2 reads SNEGSKA (reference sequence). V was clipped by 5 bases and J by 0 bases; unmatched bases: 4. The CDR3 sequence is CSAGTIDSYEQYF. The DNA for the CDR3 is TGCAGTGCTGGGACTATCGACTCCTACGAGCAGTACTTC.

This clonotype was counted many times. This chain joins TRBV2 and TRBJ2-7; TRBD1 is a possible D gene (5 bases). The V end lost 6 bases, the J end lost 1 base, and 7 bases lay between the germline ends. Germline-derived CDR1 and CDR2 are SNHLY and FYNNEI. The CDR3 is made up of 12 amino acids. The CDR3 protein is CASSRVSYEQYF. The CDR3 nucleotides read TGTGCCAGCAGCAGGGTTTCCTACGAGCAGTACTTC.

This clonotype was counted many times. The chain employs TRBV11-2 and TRBJ2-2; 13 positions agree with TRBD2. The CDR3 spans 16 residues. In germline, CDR1 is SGHAT, CDR2 FQNNGV. The trim removed 5 bases at V and 5 bases at J, leaving 5 bases unmatched. CDR3 nucleotide sequence: TGTGCCAGCAGCACCTGGACTAGCGGGAGAACCGGGGAGCTGTTTTTT. This codes for CASSTWTSGRTGELFF.

J is TRBJ1-3 and V is TRBV9; D not resolved. The V end was cut by 1 base, the J end by 0 bases, with 8 bases between. This CDR3 is built from 15 residues. Germline-derived CDR1 and CDR2 are SGDLS and YYNGEE. The CDR3 loop is CASSVTERSGNTIYF. In DNA form, the CDR3 reads TGTGCCAGCAGCGTAACGGAACGCTCTGGAAACACCATATATTTT.

This clonotype was recorded many times. J is TRBJ2-5 and V is TRBV20-1; TRBD1 matches at 8 bases. In germline, CDR1 is DFQATT, CDR2 SNEGSKA (reference sequence). The CDR3 consists of 17 residues. J gave up 7 bases and V 6 bases, and 22 bases lay outside the gene matches. CDR3 sequence: CSAQGAPGPSPPATQYF. CDR3 nucleotides: TGCAGTGCGCAGGGGGCGCCGGGTCCTTCGCCCCCCGCGACCCAGTACTTC.

This clonotype was seen many times. The chain combines TRBV30 with TRBJ1-4; a weak D match, TRBD1 (5 bases). Germline values: CDR1 GTSNPN, CDR2 SVGIG (reference sequence). This CDR3 is 13 amino acids long. Trimming removed 5 bases at V and 10 bases at J, with 17 bases between. CDR3 DNA sequence: TGTGCCTGGGGCTCTGCGGGGACGGGAAAACTGTTTTTT. Translated, it gives CAWGSAGTGKLFF.

The rearrangement links TRBV2 to TRBJ2-7, with D perhaps TRBD2 (5 bases). CDR1 is SNHLY, CDR2 FYNNEI, per germline. The ends were cut back, 3 bases at V and 8 bases at J, with 17 bases in the middle. This CDR3 has 14 amino acids. The CDR3 sequence is CASSDQELGSQQYF. In DNA form, the CDR3 reads TGTGCCAGCAGTGACCAGGAACTAGGGTCCCAGCAGTACTTC.

V gene TRBV10-3 combines with J gene TRBJ1-6; unclear D gene. The CDR3 contains 13 residues. CDR1 ENHRY and CDR2 SYGVKD come from the germline V gene. Between the trimmed V and J ends, which lost 6 bases and 7 bases, there was a span of 10 bases. This chain's CDR3 is CAIRAEPNSPLHF. In DNA, the CDR3 is TGTGCCATCAGGGCAGAACCGAATTCACCCCTCCACTTT.